This T cell receptor beta chain is drawn from a study of PD-L1 blockade in urothelial cancer. Study-level information: Men with urothelial cancer arising in the bladder made up most of the roughly 30 patients. Across blood samples, T cells had a median count of about 140,000. Blood analysis took place 3 weeks (second dose) and 6 weeks after treatment start.

This clone was seen a few times. As to time point: pretreatment peripheral blood. Germline V lookup: CDR1 LNHDA, CDR2 SQIVND (reference sequence). The trim removed 9 bases at V and 5 bases at J, leaving 4 bases unmatched. The CDR3 loop spans 13 amino acids. Synthetic TCR analog templates were added to each PCR reaction. Clones were read by immunoSEQ multiplex PCR, and TCRdb kept only the in-frame ones, dropping some. The table records 87,000 or so clones, about 83% of them present only once. The genes are TRBV19 and TRBJ2-3, with 11 bases that match TRBD2. The sample consisted of PBMCs, taken around atezolizumab (anti-PD-L1) treatment. The TCR comes from a man in his fifties or sixties with urothelial cancer. The CDR3 DNA reads as TGTGCCAGCCGGGGGACTAGCGGAGATACGCAGTATTTT. Translated: CASRGTSGDTQYF.